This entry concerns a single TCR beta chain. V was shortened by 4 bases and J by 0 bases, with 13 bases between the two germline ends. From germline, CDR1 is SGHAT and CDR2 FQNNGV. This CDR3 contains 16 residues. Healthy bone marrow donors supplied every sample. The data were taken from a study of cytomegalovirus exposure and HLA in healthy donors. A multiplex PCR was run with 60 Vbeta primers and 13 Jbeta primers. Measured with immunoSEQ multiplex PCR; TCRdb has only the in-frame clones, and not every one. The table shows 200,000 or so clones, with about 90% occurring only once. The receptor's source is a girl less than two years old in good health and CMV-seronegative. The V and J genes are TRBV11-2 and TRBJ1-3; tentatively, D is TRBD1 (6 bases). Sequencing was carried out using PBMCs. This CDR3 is CASSSLRTDSGNTIYF. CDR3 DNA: TGTGCCAGCAGCTCTCTACGGACAGACTCTGGAAACACCATATATTTT.